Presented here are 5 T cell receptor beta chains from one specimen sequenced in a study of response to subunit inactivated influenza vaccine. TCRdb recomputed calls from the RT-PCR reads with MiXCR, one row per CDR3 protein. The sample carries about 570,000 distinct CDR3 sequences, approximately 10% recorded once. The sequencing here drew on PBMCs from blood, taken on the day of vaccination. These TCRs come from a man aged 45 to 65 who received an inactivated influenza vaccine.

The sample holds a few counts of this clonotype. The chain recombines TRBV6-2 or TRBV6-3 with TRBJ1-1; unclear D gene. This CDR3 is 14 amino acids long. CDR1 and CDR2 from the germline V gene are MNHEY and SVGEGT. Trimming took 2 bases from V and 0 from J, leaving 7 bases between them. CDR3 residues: CASSYMLLNTEAFF. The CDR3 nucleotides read TGTGCCAGCAGTTACATGTTGCTGAACACTGAAGCTTTCTTT.

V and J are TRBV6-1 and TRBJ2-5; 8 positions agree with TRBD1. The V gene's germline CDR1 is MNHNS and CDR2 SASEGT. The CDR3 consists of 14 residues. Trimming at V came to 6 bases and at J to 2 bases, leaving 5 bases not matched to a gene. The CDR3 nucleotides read TGTGCCAGCAGACCCCGGACAGGGCAAGAGACCCAGTACTTC. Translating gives CASRPRTGQETQYF.

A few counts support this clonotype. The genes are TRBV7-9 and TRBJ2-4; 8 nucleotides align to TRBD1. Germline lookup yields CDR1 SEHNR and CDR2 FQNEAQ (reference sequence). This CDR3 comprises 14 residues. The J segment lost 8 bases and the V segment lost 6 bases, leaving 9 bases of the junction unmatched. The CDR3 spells CASRPSGQGDIQYF. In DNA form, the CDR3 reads TGTGCCAGCAGACCATCCGGACAGGGAGACATTCAGTACTTC.

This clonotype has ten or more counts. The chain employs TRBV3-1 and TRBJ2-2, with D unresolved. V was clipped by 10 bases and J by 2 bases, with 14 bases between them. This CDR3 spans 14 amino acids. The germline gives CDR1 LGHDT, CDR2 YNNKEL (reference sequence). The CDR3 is CATASRLNTGELFF. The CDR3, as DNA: TGTGCCACTGCCTCGAGGCTTAACACCGGGGAGCTGTTTTTT.

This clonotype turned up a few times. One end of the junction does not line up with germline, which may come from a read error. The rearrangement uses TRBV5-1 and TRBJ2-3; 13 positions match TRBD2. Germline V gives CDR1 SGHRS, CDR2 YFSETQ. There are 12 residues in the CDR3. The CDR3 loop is CASSSTSGRPTF. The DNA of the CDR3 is TGCGCCAGCAGCTCGACTAGCGGGAGGCCGACTTTT.